These T cell receptor beta chains were read from a single sample in a study of blood T cell repertoires in COVID-19. Only in-frame clones appear in the TCRdb table, and some are missing; sequencing was by immunoSEQ multiplex PCR. The sample consists of some 160,000 clones, 85% to 90% of them appearing once. Sequencing used peripheral blood. All receptors derive from a woman in her 70s with COVID-19, enrolled during active disease. Each CDR3 is given with its conserved first and last residue. The D gene is left open where the match is weak.

V gene,CDR3 length,J gene,D gene,CDR3 protein
TRBV19,13,TRBJ1-5,.,CASSISGNQPQHF
TRBV2,14,TRBJ2-3,TRBD1,CASERDRGTDTQYF
TRBV18,14,TRBJ1-4,.,CASSPQGPNEKLFF
TRBV7-8,15,TRBJ2-1,TRBD2,CASSLLAGGGDEQFF
TRBV6-5,12,TRBJ1-2,.,CASTKGTGGYTF
TRBV6-5,13,TRBJ1-2,.,CASTDDRDYGYTF
TRBV7-3,14,TRBJ2-3,.,CASSPGGSTDTQYF
TRBV4-2,16,TRBJ2-1,TRBD2,CASSQYPSGTYNEQFF
TRBV18,15,TRBJ2-1,TRBD2,CASSLGLESYNEQFF
TRBV5-5,15,TRBJ1-4,TRBD1,CASSQGTANNEKLFF
TRBV7-6,18,TRBJ2-3,TRBD2,CASSLGKLAGGSTDTQYF
TRBV5-4,15,TRBJ2-3,TRBD2,CASSFSGGRTDTQYF
TRBV13,16,TRBJ2-3,TRBD2,CASSFPTSGSTDTQYF
TRBV5-6,17,TRBJ1-2,TRBD1,CASSLLGGQGAIGGYTF
TRBV5-1,14,TRBJ1-2,TRBD1,CASSFGGQGHGYTF
TRBV13,16,TRBJ2-7,.,CASRSFGQGGSYEQYF
TRBV4-1,17,TRBJ1-1,.,CASSRASRNGMNTEAFF
TRBV5-1,17,TRBJ2-1,TRBD2,CASSPGISGGVLNEQFF
TRBV19,14,TRBJ2-5,TRBD1,CASSRGGQGKTQYF
TRBV9,15,TRBJ1-5,.,CASSVTDSPGEPQHF
TRBV15,14,TRBJ2-7,.,CATSRDKAAREQYF
TRBV23-1,15,TRBJ2-7,.,CASSNGTFLSYEQYF
TRBV6-1,15,TRBJ1-6,TRBD1,CASSEPGQGESPLHF
TRBV21-1,15,TRBJ1-2,.,CASTESGTESGGYTF
TRBV11-2,16,TRBJ2-3,.,CASSKEGGGRKDTQYF
TRBV7-6,13,TRBJ1-5,.,CASSPNPRGGQHF
TRBV12-3/TRBV12-4,13,TRBJ2-1,.,CASSPFGANEQFF
TRBV5-1,14,TRBJ1-6,.,CASSLGGWNSPLHF
TRBV28,14,TRBJ1-5,.,CATKPQGNGQPQHF
TRBV3-1/TRBV3-2,13,TRBJ1-5,.,CASSGTGSQPQHF
TRBV2,15,TRBJ2-7,TRBD1,CASRDDRGGPYEQYF
TRBV19,19,TRBJ2-2,TRBD2,CASSPTRLARGGNTGELFF
TRBV5-4,15,TRBJ1-2,TRBD1,CAITAGGISHYGYTF